The 8 T cell receptor beta chains given below trace back to one sample, sequenced in a study of cytomegalovirus exposure and HLA in healthy donors. 13 Jbeta primers and 60 Vbeta primers were used for the PCR. Profiling relied on immunoSEQ multiplex PCR, and the TCRdb table lists in-frame clones only, not all of them. The repertoire includes fewer than 200,000 clones, 9.5% to 15% of them detected once, and roughly 7.7% sits in the top ten. Sequences were obtained from PBMCs. These receptors all stem from a man aged 45 to 65 in good health and CMV-seropositive.

The chain has TRBV9 and TRBJ1-1, with TRBD1 matching 12 bases. The CDR3 runs to 17 residues. J lost 4 bases, V lost 0 bases, and 7 bases had no gene match. Germline V gene data show CDR1 as SGDLS and CDR2 as YYNGEE. The CDR3 reads CASSVGGTGGAGTEAFF. DNA for the CDR3: TGTGCCAGCAGCGTAGGCGGGACAGGGGGCGCGGGCACTGAAGCTTTCTTT.

V usage is TRBV13 and J usage is TRBJ2-5; the match to TRBD2 covers 9 bases. The length of the CDR3 is 15 residues. Germline lookup yields CDR1 PRHDT and CDR2 FYEKMQ (reference sequence). V lost 5 bases to trimming and J lost 5 bases; unmatched junction nucleotides: 9. Here the CDR3 DNA reads TGTGCCAGCAGCCGCTCGGGACTAGCCTGGGAGACCCAGTACTTC. Translation gives CASSRSGLAWETQYF.

V gene TRBV27 combines with J gene TRBJ2-2, with D uncertain. This CDR3 is built from 14 residues. The germline V gene has CDR1 MNHEY and CDR2 SMNVEV (reference sequence). Deletions cut 8 bases from V and 4 bases from J, with 14 bases between. For the CDR3, the DNA is TGTGCCAGCTCCGCCACGGTACCCACCGGGGAGCTGTTTTTT. This sequence encodes CASSATVPTGELFF.

This clone has just a few counts. The DNA for the CDR3 is TGTGCCAGCAGTGCCGATGGGGGGGAAAAAGAGACCCAGTACTTC. It is translated as CASSADGGEKETQYF. The chain couples TRBV27 to TRBJ2-5, with 7 bases fitting TRBD2. The CDR3 is 15 residues long. Trimming cost V 5 bases and J 3 bases; bases outside gene matches: 9. Germline CDR1 is MNHEY and CDR2 is SMNVEV (reference sequence).

This clone was counted a few times. This rearrangement joins TRBV2 to TRBJ1-2, with 9 bases matching TRBD1. The germline V gene has CDR1 SNHLY and CDR2 FYNNEI. V shed 6 bases and J 12 bases; nucleotides not matched to a gene: 14. The CDR3 extends over 14 amino acids. CDR3 sequence reads: CASRRQGDAGGHTF. DNA for the CDR3: TGTGCCAGCAGGCGACAGGGGGACGCGGGAGGCCACACCTTC.

This clone was seen a handful of times. The genes are TRBV6-1 and TRBJ1-1; D may be TRBD1 (6 bases). Trimming pared 4 bases from V and 3 bases from J, leaving 9 bases between. Germline loops: CDR1 MNHNS, CDR2 SASEGT. There are 13 residues in the CDR3. In DNA, the CDR3 is TGTGCCAGCAGTGTACAGGGAGACACTGAAGCTTTCTTT. Translated, it gives CASSVQGDTEAFF.

Only a few counts were recorded for this clone. The genes are TRBV10-3 and TRBJ1-5; weak D call: TRBD1 (6 bases). CDR3 length: 15 amino acids. The V end lost 6 bases, the J end lost 0 bases, and 12 bases lay between the germline ends. The germline V gene has CDR1 ENHRY and CDR2 SYGVKD. The chain's CDR3 is CAISHTGNSNQPQHF. DNA of the CDR3: TGTGCCATCAGCCACACAGGGAATAGCAATCAGCCCCAGCATTTT.

This clone has only a few counts. This chain connects TRBV5-6 to TRBJ2-7, with 11 nucleotides matching TRBD1. V shed 5 bases, J shed 0 bases, and the junction held 4 bases outside the gene matches. This CDR3 has 15 amino acids. Germline V gene sequence: CDR1 SGHDT, CDR2 YYEEEE. The CDR3 DNA sequence: TGTGCCAGCAGTGGGGGGACAGGGGGCTCCTACGAGCAGTACTTC. Its translation: CASSGGTGGSYEQYF.